This T cell receptor beta chain was sequenced in a study of T cells expressing NK-cell markers (dated by TCRdb to the early 2020s). Study-level background: Under 10 donors provided sorted CD3+CD56+NKG2C+, CD3+CD56+NKG2C- and CD3+CD56-NKG2C+ T-cell subsets, whose TCR beta-chain repertoires were profiled. Seven of the eight sequenced donors were HCMV-seropositive and one was HCMV-seronegative. Randomly selected healthy volunteers, three men and five women, were used as the eight sequenced donors. Sequencing of the libraries produced 2 x 150 bp reads on Illumina HiSeq 2000/2500, MiSeq or NextSeq.

HCMV serostatus was determined by detecting HCMV-specific IgG in serum with a commercial ELISA kit. Ficoll density gradient centrifugation was used to isolate peripheral blood mononuclear cells from blood. The CDR3, from cysteine to phenylalanine, totals 18 residues. Only the protein is on record. The germline V gene gives CDR1 as KGHDR and CDR2 as SFDVKD. The paper's findings and limits, for the study overall: Whether the expanded NKG2C-expressing T cell clones were specific for HCMV antigens remained unclear. Those dominant clonotypes were again the most abundant among CD3+CD56-NKG2C+ cells in several donors, at about 25-60.1%. For more than 5 donors, the dominant CD3+CD56+NKG2C+ clonotypes were among the top 10 CD8+ clonotypes and accounted for 1.0-7.0% of CD8+ T cells.

Concerning this clonotype itself: The clone's antigen remains unknown.

Instrument used: Illumina HiSeq 2000. The TCR beta cDNA libraries were made using 5'RACE template switching, a step that added both a universal primer site and unique molecular identifiers. cDNA synthesis was primed from the TCR beta constant segment and was followed by two successive PCR amplification steps. The authors' pipeline ran thus. MIGEC was used to demultiplex reads and group reads by UMI, and MiTCR was used to assemble and quantify clonotypes. To remove erroneous sequences, TCR cDNA sequences were retained only when supported by two or more reads. The tcR package was used for downstream repertoire analysis, and clonotypes were matched across fractions by CDR3 nucleotide sequence plus V segment. VDJmatch was used to annotate antigen specificity against VDJdb, with one amino acid substitution allowed in CDR3. The reads went through TCRdb reprocessing, and each CDR3 protein sequence gets one entry with no DNA. The V and J calls were not made by the authors but by TCRdb's processing. The table held for this sample gives approximately 550,000 distinct CDR3 sequences. About 3.6% of the sample is taken by the ten largest.

The rearrangement combines TRBV24-1 with TRBJ2-1. This clonotype was obtained from a man between 18 and 35 years old in good health. Donor details come from another sample of the same person, matched by shared clones. Sequenced material: blood T cells: a sorted CD56 or NKG2C T cell subset, CD4+ or CD8+ T cells, or bulk PBMC T cells (not recorded which). The CDR3 loop reads CATSDPRYGDDLYNEQFF.